This entry lists 6 T cell receptor beta chains sequenced from one sample in a study of blood T cell repertoires in COVID-19 (dated by TCRdb to about 2020). To prepare the library, the immunoSEQ multiplex PCR assay was applied. TCRdb re-hosts the immuneACCESS table, in-frame sequences only. Its copies lack some clones; in the studies checked, an unresolved V gene accounts for under half of them, and the cause for the rest is not known. This sample comprises 180,000 or so clones, 80% to 90% of them detected only once. The top ten hold 3.7% of the sample. The sequencing sample was made of peripheral blood. The receptor set was obtained from a man aged 18-30 years with active or convalescent COVID-19.

V is TRBV3-1 (or the pseudogene TRBV3-2) and J is TRBJ1-5; 7 bases agree with TRBD1. The CDR3 is 16 amino acids. Germline trimming cut 2 bases from V and 5 bases from J; bases unmatched to any gene: 9. Looked up from germline, CDR1 is LGHDT and CDR2 is YNNKEL (reference sequence). The DNA of the CDR3 is TGTGCCAGCAGCCAAAGGGCGCACAGGGGTGATCAGCCCCAGCATTTT. It is translated as CASSQRAHRGDQPQHF.

With respect to this clone: The CDR3 ends on some other residue instead of the conserved phenylalanine or tryptophan, so this is likely a read error. The V call is TRBV5-6, the J call TRBJ1-1, with D possibly being TRBD1 (5 bases). Germline assignment: CDR1 SGHDT and CDR2 YYEEEE. The CDR3 contains 13 residues. Trimming removed 4 bases from V and 5 bases from J, with 12 bases in between. The CDR3 DNA reads TGTGCCAGCAGCGACACAGGTTCGACTGAAGCTTTCCTT. It translates to CASSDTGSTEAFL.

The rearrangement links TRBV19 to TRBJ2-5, with a possible D match to TRBD2 (5 bases). V was pared by 4 bases and J by 2 bases, with 5 bases between. The CDR3 consists of 12 residues. In germline, CDR1 is LNHDA, CDR2 SQIVND (reference sequence). CDR3 DNA: TGTGCCAGTAGTAGAGGGCAAGAGACCCAGTACTTC. It codes for CASSRGQETQYF.

This chain uses TRBV5-6 with TRBJ1-5, with D maybe TRBD1 (6 bases). Trimming took off 4 bases at V and 3 bases at J, with 11 bases between the two ends. CDR3 length equals 14 residues. The germline CDR1 and CDR2 sequences are SGHDT and YYEEEE. The CDR3 bases are TGTGCCAGCAGCAGGACAGAACTCAATCAGCCCCAGCATTTT. Its translation: CASSRTELNQPQHF.

The chain has TRBV27 and TRBJ1-2; TRBD1 matches at 8 bases. Per the germline V gene, CDR1 is MNHEY and CDR2 is SMNVEV (reference sequence). The CDR3 has 15 residues. The junction had 11 bases not matched to a gene; V was cut back by 3 bases and J by 8 bases. The CDR3: CASSFRMDRVRGYTF. As DNA, the CDR3 is TGTGCCAGCAGTTTTAGAATGGACAGGGTTCGGGGCTACACCTTC.

The chain employs TRBV5-1 and TRBJ1-1, with 8 bases that match TRBD1. CDR1 and CDR2 from the germline V gene are SGHRS and YFSETQ. The J segment lost 5 bases and the V segment lost 0 bases, leaving 6 bases of the junction unmatched. The CDR3 consists of 15 residues. The CDR3 DNA reads TGCGCCAGCAGCTTGGCGACAGGGGAAAATACTGAAGCTTTCTTT. It yields the protein CASSLATGENTEAFF.